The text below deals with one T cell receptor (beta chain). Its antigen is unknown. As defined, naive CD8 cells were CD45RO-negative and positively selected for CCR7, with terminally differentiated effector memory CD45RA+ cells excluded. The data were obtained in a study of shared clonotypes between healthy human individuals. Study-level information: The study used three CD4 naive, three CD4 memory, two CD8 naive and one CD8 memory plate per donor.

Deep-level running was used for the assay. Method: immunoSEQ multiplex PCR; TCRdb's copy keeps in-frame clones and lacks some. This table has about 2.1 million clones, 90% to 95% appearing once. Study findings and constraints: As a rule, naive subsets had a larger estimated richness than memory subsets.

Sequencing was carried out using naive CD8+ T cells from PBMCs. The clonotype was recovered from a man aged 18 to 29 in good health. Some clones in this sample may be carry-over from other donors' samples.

CDR3: CASSDWQGRYEQYF. CDR3 sequence (DNA): TGTGCCAGCAGTGACTGGCAGGGGCGATACGAGCAGTACTTC. The chain recombines TRBV2 with TRBJ2-7; tentatively, D is TRBD1 (6 bases). There are 14 residues in the CDR3. Trimming stripped 3 bases from V and 4 bases from J, with 13 bases between. Germline CDR1 and CDR2: SNHLY and FYNNEI.